The 32 T cell receptor beta chains presented below share a single source sample, sequenced in a study of T cells in Graves' hyperthyroidism and ophthalmopathy. TCR beta CDR3 region amplification was performed from RNA transcripts. TCR CDR3 underwent first-round RT-PCR with the HTBI primer set. MiXCR, applied by TCRdb to the multiplex PCR reads, yields one record per CDR3 protein. The sample holds hundreds of thousands of distinct CDR3 sequences, roughly 14% seen once. Specimen: blood. These receptors were obtained from a woman aged 40 to 49 with Graves' ophthalmopathy.

This clonotype was seen many times. The chain has TRBV11-2 and TRBJ2-5, with 13 bases aligning to TRBD2. Germline assignment: CDR1 SGHAT and CDR2 FQNNGV. The CDR3 contains 15 residues. V shed 6 bases, J shed 1 base, and the junction held 2 bases outside the gene matches. CDR3 region: CASSGTSGIQETQYF. Here the CDR3 DNA reads TGTGCCAGCAGTGGGACTAGCGGGATCCAAGAGACCCAGTACTTC. The variable domain in full, with the rest retrieved from reference TRBV11-2 and TRBJ2-5, is EAGVAQSPRYKIIEKRQSVAFWCNPISGHATLYWYQQILGQGPKLLIQFQNNGVVDDSQLPKDRFSAERLKGVDSTLKIQPAKLEDSAVYLCASSGTSGIQETQYFGPGTRLLVL.

This clonotype was observed many times. At one end the junction does not follow the germline gene, possibly because of a read error. The rearrangement joins TRBV12-3 or TRBV12-4 to TRBJ2-2; the D gene is possibly TRBD2 (5 bases). The CDR3 sequence is 12 residues long. DNA of the CDR3: TGTGCCAGCAGCCCGGACCCCGGGGAGCTGCTTTTT. Translating it yields CASSPDPGELLF.

The rearrangement links TRBV19 to TRBJ2-2; 12 positions match TRBD1. The CDR3 totals 18 residues. Germline-derived CDR1 and CDR2 are LNHDA and SQIVND (reference sequence). The V gene end was trimmed by 6 bases and the J gene end by 5 bases; junction bases not matched to a gene: 13. CDR3 amino acids: CASSRIPGQGAWTGELFF. CDR3 DNA sequence: TGTGCCAGTAGCCGGATTCCGGGACAGGGGGCTTGGACCGGGGAGCTGTTTTTT.

The rearrangement joins TRBV5-5 to TRBJ2-7; 7 bases agree with TRBD1. V lost 4 bases and J lost 0; bases outside the gene matches: 4. CDR3 size: 14 residues. CDR1 and CDR2 from the germline V gene are SGHKS and YYEKEE (reference sequence). In nucleotides, the CDR3 is TGTGCCAGCAGCCAAGCAGGGGGCTCCTACGAGCAGTACTTC. As protein: CASSQAGGSYEQYF. Full variable domain (rest looked up from reference TRBV5-5 and TRBJ2-7): DAGVTQSPTHLIKTRGQQVTLRCSPISGHKSVSWYQQVLGQGPQFIFQYYEKEERGRGNFPDRFSARQFPNYSSELNVNALLLGDSALYLCASSQAGGSYEQYFGPGTRLTVT.

As concerns this clonotype: A read error is possible here, since a much larger clone lies one base away. The V and J genes are TRBV29-1 and TRBJ1-1; 7 bases fit TRBD1. Germline values: CDR1 SQVTM, CDR2 ANQGSEA. V dropped 8 bases and J dropped 0; count of bases not matched to a gene: 6. This CDR3 has 13 residues. CDR3 DNA sequence: TGCAGCACCCCGGGACAGCTGAACACTGAAGCTTTCTTT. This sequence encodes CSTPGQLNTEAFF. Full variable domain (outside the CDR3, taken from reference TRBV29-1 and TRBJ1-1): SAVISQKPSRDICQRGTSLTIQCQVDSQVTMMFWYRQQPGQSLTLIATANQGSEATYESGFVIDKFPISRPNLTFSTLTVSNMSPEDSSIYLCSTPGQLNTEAFFGQGTRLTVV.

The sample holds many counts of this clonotype. The chain carries TRBV2 and TRBJ2-7; perhaps TRBD2 as D (6 bases). The germline V gene encodes CDR1 SNHLY and CDR2 FYNNEI. Between the trimmed V and J ends, which lost 5 bases and 4 bases, there was a span of 18 bases. The CDR3 runs to 15 residues. Here the CDR3 DNA reads TGTGCCAGCAGTCTGACAGTAAACCGGGGGTACGAGCAGTACTTC. This translates into CASSLTVNRGYEQYF.

J is TRBJ2-7 and V is TRBV9; D may be TRBD1 (6 bases). Between the trimmed V and J ends, which lost 0 bases and 4 bases, there was a span of 14 bases. The germline V gene has CDR1 SGDLS and CDR2 YYNGEE. The CDR3 totals 15 residues. The CDR3 region is CASSVEGSGEYEQYF. CDR3 DNA sequence: TGTGCCAGCAGCGTAGAGGGGTCAGGGGAGTACGAGCAGTACTTC.

This clonotype has ten or more counts. The chain carries TRBV19 and TRBJ1-1, with 8 bases lining up with TRBD1. The CDR3 consists of 14 residues. Germline V gives CDR1 LNHDA, CDR2 SQIVND (reference sequence). J was trimmed by 2 bases and V by 10 bases; bases with no gene match: 9. DNA of the CDR3: TGTGCCACTCGGATACAGGGGGAAAACACTGAAGCTTTCTTT. Encoded protein: CATRIQGENTEAFF.

This chain links TRBV10-2 with TRBJ1-5; no reliable D call. The germline V gene has CDR1 WSHSY and CDR2 SAAADI. V was cut by 0 bases and J by 5 bases, with 5 bases left in between. This CDR3 has 13 amino acids. As DNA, the CDR3 is TGCGCCAGCAGTGAGTCGGTTGATCAGCCCCAGCATTTT. Translating it yields CASSESVDQPQHF.

There are many counts of this clonotype. The chain carries TRBV6-2 or TRBV6-3 and TRBJ1-5, with D perhaps TRBD1 (6 bases). CDR1 MNHEY and CDR2 SVGEGT come from the germline V gene. This CDR3 contains 17 residues. Trimming removed 2 bases from V and 3 bases from J, with 17 bases in between. CDR3 sequence (DNA): TGTGCCAGCAGTTACAGTATAACGGGACACACCAATCAGCCCCAGCATTTT. Translating gives CASSYSITGHTNQPQHF.

This clonotype was detected ten times or more. CDR3 bases: TGTGCCAGCAGTCTAGACAGGGGGAGCAATCAGCCCCAGCATTTT. This encodes CASSLDRGSNQPQHF. This chain links TRBV6-1 with TRBJ1-5; TRBD1 matches 9 bases. The CDR3 has 15 amino acids. Germline V CDR1 and CDR2: MNHNS, SASEGT. J lost 1 base, V lost 5 bases, and 3 bases had no gene match.

V is TRBV7-2 and J is TRBJ2-2, with D unclear. In germline, CDR1 is SGHTA, CDR2 FQGNSA. V dropped 5 bases and J dropped 6 bases, with 10 bases sitting between them. This CDR3 has 13 residues. CDR3 sequence (DNA): TGTGCCAGCAGCCCCCCCTCCTCCGGGGAGCTGTTTTTT. Translating gives CASSPPSSGELFF.

The sample holds a few counts of this clonotype. The J gene is TRBJ1-1, the V gene TRBV11-1; D gene unclear. Germline V gene data show CDR1 as SGHAT and CDR2 as FQDESV (reference sequence). Trimming took off 5 bases at V and 10 bases at J, with 23 bases between the two ends. CDR3 length: 15 residues. CDR3 loop: CASSTTPAAPAGAFF. CDR3 bases: TGTGCCAGCAGCACGACCCCGGCGGCCCCGGCTGGAGCTTTCTTT.

This clonotype came up many times. The rearrangement uses TRBV20-1 and TRBJ2-2; 7 nucleotides match TRBD1. The V gene end was trimmed by 5 bases and the J gene end by 6 bases; junction bases not matched to a gene: 6. CDR3 length equals 13 residues. Per the germline V gene, CDR1 is DFQATT and CDR2 is SNEGSKA (reference sequence). The CDR3 DNA sequence: TGCAGTGCTTCTCAAGGGGGCCCCGGGGAGCTGTTTTTT. Encoded protein: CSASQGGPGELFF.

The chain joins TRBV11-2 to TRBJ2-2, with D perhaps matching TRBD1 (6 bases). Germline V gene sequence: CDR1 SGHAT, CDR2 FQNNGV. The CDR3 has 13 residues. V was trimmed by 5 bases and J by 7 bases, leaving 11 bases between them. The CDR3 coding sequence is TGTGCCAGCAGCAGCAGGGGCGACGGGGAGCTGTTTTTT. It translates to CASSSRGDGELFF.

This clonotype appeared many times. This chain uses TRBV20-1 with TRBJ2-7, with 11 bases matching TRBD2. V shed 6 bases and J 4 bases; nucleotides not matched to a gene: 11. The CDR3 sequence is 15 residues long. From germline, CDR1 is DFQATT and CDR2 SNEGSKA (reference sequence). CDR3 loop: CSAKKGGTSGYEQYF. CDR3 sequence (DNA): TGCAGTGCCAAAAAGGGTGGGACTAGCGGTTACGAGCAGTACTTC.

At least ten counts were recorded for this clonotype. The chain employs TRBV20-1 and TRBJ2-7; 10 nucleotides match TRBD1. CDR1 is DFQATT, CDR2 SNEGSKA, per germline (reference sequence). The CDR3 is 14 residues long. J was trimmed by 4 bases and V by 1 base; bases with no gene match: 4. CDR3 DNA: TGCAGTGCTAGAGCCGGGACAGGGGATTACGAGCAGTACTTC. Its protein is CSARAGTGDYEQYF.

This clonotype was seen at least ten times. The genes are TRBV19 and TRBJ1-2; D gene ambiguous. The germline CDR1 and CDR2 sequences are LNHDA and SQIVND (reference sequence). The germline V and J ends were trimmed by 4 bases and 2 bases, with 5 bases remaining between them. The CDR3 has 12 amino acids. CDR3 amino acids: CASSSENYGYTF. The CDR3 DNA is TGTGCCAGTAGTAGCGAGAACTATGGCTACACCTTC.

V usage is TRBV28 and J usage is TRBJ1-2, with D perhaps matching TRBD1 (5 bases). The CDR3 sequence is 14 residues long. CDR1 MDHEN and CDR2 SYDVKM come from the germline V gene. V was clipped by 6 bases and J by 3 bases, with 14 bases between them. The CDR3 DNA reads as TGTGCCAGCAGGCGCAGGGATGGACACTATGGCTACACCTTC. Protein product: CASRRRDGHYGYTF.

At least ten counts were recorded for this clonotype. The chain uses TRBV10-3 and TRBJ2-7, with D perhaps TRBD1 (5 bases). Trimming removed 6 bases at V and 2 bases at J, with 11 bases between. Germline CDR1 reads ENHRY; CDR2 reads SYGVKD. The CDR3 sequence is 13 residues long. The CDR3 spells CAIRKTETYEQYF. The DNA for the CDR3 is TGTGCCATCAGGAAGACAGAGACCTACGAGCAGTACTTC.

The genes are TRBV7-2 and TRBJ2-7; 8 nucleotides agree with TRBD2. This CDR3 comprises 15 residues. Germline assignment: CDR1 SGHTA and CDR2 FQGNSA. After removal of 5 bases from V and 0 bases from J, the junction contained 6 bases not matched to a gene. The CDR3 is CASSRQRGLSYEQYF. DNA for the CDR3: TGTGCCAGCAGCAGACAGCGGGGGCTCTCCTACGAGCAGTACTTC.

This clonotype was observed at least ten times. V usage is TRBV15 and J usage is TRBJ2-7, with a possible D match to TRBD2 (6 bases). Trimming left V 3 bases short and J 2 bases short, with 14 bases between. CDR1 is LNHNV, CDR2 YYDKDF, per germline (reference sequence). The CDR3 has 15 amino acids. DNA for the CDR3: TGTGCCACCAGCAGGGACCTAGCGAGAACCTACGAGCAGTACTTC. Encoded protein: CATSRDLARTYEQYF.

The table lists this clonotype with a few counts. The V and J genes are TRBV13 and TRBJ2-5, with TRBD2 matching 16 bases. This CDR3 has 22 residues. The germline V gene encodes CDR1 PRHDT and CDR2 FYEKMQ (reference sequence). The junction had 19 bases not matched to a gene; V was cut back by 5 bases and J by 1 base. In DNA form, the CDR3 reads TGTGCCAGCAGCACGCCAATGAGACCCGGGACTAGCGGGAGGGAGGCCCAAGAGACCCAGTACTTC. The encoded protein is CASSTPMRPGTSGREAQETQYF.

This clonotype was seen more than once but under ten times. V is TRBV7-9 and J is TRBJ1-1; D remains ambiguous. Germline loops: CDR1 SEHNR, CDR2 FQNEAQ (reference sequence). The CDR3 runs to 13 residues. The ends were cut back, 6 bases at V and 8 bases at J, with 16 bases in the middle. The CDR3: CASRQPPASEAFF. CDR3 nucleotide sequence: TGTGCCAGCAGACAGCCTCCGGCGTCGGAAGCTTTCTTT.

In its sample, this clonotype was seen many times. The CDR3 DNA sequence: TGTGCCAGCAGTACTTTAGGGGGGGTAAAAGAGACCCAGTACTTC. It encodes CASSTLGGVKETQYF. This chain links TRBV28 with TRBJ2-5; weak D call: TRBD2 (7 bases). Trimming removed 5 bases at V and 3 bases at J, with 16 bases between. Germline CDR1 is MDHEN and CDR2 is SYDVKM. The CDR3 has 15 residues.

The J gene is TRBJ1-6, the V gene TRBV7-2; no firm D call. V dropped 4 bases and J dropped 8 bases, with 6 bases sitting between them. Germline loops: CDR1 SGHTA, CDR2 FQGNSA. This CDR3 contains 12 residues. CDR3 residues: CASSSNYSPLHF. For the CDR3, the DNA is TGTGCCAGCAGCTCAAATTATTCACCCCTCCACTTT.

This clonotype was seen ten or more times. The chain couples TRBV7-9 to TRBJ2-7, with TRBD1 matching over 7 bases. Germline assignment: CDR1 SEHNR and CDR2 FQNEAQ (reference sequence). The V gene end was trimmed by 10 bases and the J gene end by 2 bases; junction bases not matched to a gene: 8. The CDR3 sequence is 13 residues long. DNA of the CDR3: TGTGCCACCGACGAGGGGGCGCCCTACGAGCAGTACTTC. Translation: CATDEGAPYEQYF.

This clonotype has a count of ten or more. This chain links TRBV18 with TRBJ2-4, with D hard to call. CDR3 length: 13 amino acids. Germline assignment: CDR1 KGHSH and CDR2 LQKENI. Trimming took 2 bases from V and 0 from J, leaving 2 bases between them. In DNA, the CDR3 is TGTGCCAGCTCACCAGTAGCCAAAAACATTCAGTACTTC. This codes for CASSPVAKNIQYF.

V and J are TRBV11-2 and TRBJ2-5, with D possibly being TRBD1 (6 bases). Trimming took 0 bases from V and 1 from J, leaving 12 bases between them. Germline V lookup: CDR1 SGHAT, CDR2 FQNNGV. The CDR3 length is 16 residues. The CDR3 DNA sequence: TGTGCCAGCAGCTTAGAAGGGGGTGGGGTCCAAGAGACCCAGTACTTC. This sequence encodes CASSLEGGGVQETQYF. The full variable domain, with the rest looked up from reference TRBV11-2 and TRBJ2-5, is EAGVAQSPRYKIIEKRQSVAFWCNPISGHATLYWYQQILGQGPKLLIQFQNNGVVDDSQLPKDRFSAERLKGVDSTLKIQPAKLEDSAVYLCASSLEGGGVQETQYFGPGTRLLVL.

The table lists this clonotype with many counts. The gene calls are TRBV29-1 and TRBJ2-5, with TRBD2 matching 12 bases. This CDR3 spans 16 amino acids. Germline trimming cut 3 bases from V and 1 base from J; bases unmatched to any gene: 6. Germline-derived CDR1 and CDR2 are SQVTM and ANQGSEA. The CDR3, as DNA: TGCAGCGTTGACGGGCTAGCGGGAGGGCCCCAAGAGACCCAGTACTTC. Residues: CSVDGLAGGPQETQYF.

Remarks on this clonotype: Because it lacks the conserved phenylalanine or tryptophan at the end, this CDR3 is likely a read error. The chain combines TRBV7-9 with TRBJ1-1; 11 bases map to TRBD1. Germline loops: CDR1 SEHNR, CDR2 FQNEAQ (reference sequence). The CDR3 has 14 amino acids. V was clipped by 7 bases and J by 5 bases; unmatched bases: 6. The CDR3 is CASTGDRGWTEAFL. The CDR3 DNA follows: TGTGCCAGCACCGGGGACAGGGGGTGGACTGAAGCTTTCCTT.

This clonotype has at least ten counts. The CDR3 bases are TGTGCCTGGAGTGTAGTCAGGGAGTACCAAGAGACCCAGTACTTC. Its protein product is CAWSVVREYQETQYF. This chain uses TRBV30 with TRBJ2-5, with D possibly being TRBD1 or TRBD2 (5 bases each). V was clipped by 0 bases and J by 0 bases, with 11 bases between them. This CDR3 spans 15 amino acids. Germline CDR1 reads GTSNPN; CDR2 reads SVGIG (reference sequence).